A selection of T cell receptor beta chains follows, all from one sample in a study of T-cell reconstitution after alpha-beta-depleted transplantation in children. TCRdb recomputed calls from the PCR reads with MiXCR, one row per CDR3 protein. The table has 250,000 or so distinct CDR3 sequences, about 24% seen once. Sequenced here: PBMCs, mostly from graft donor cells, sampled 360 days after TCRalphabeta/CD19-depleted stem cell transplant. The receptor source for this set is a female patient between 2 and 10 years old who had a stem cell transplant for congenital amegakaryocytic thrombocytopenia, so the T cells may come from the graft donor. The CDR3 runs from the conserved cysteine through the conserved F or W. D genes are given only for firm matches. Clone size is not always given. Where it is, it says once, few, many or a class for expanded clones.

v_gene	j_gene	len	d_gene	abundance	CDR3nt	CDR3aa
TRBV6-5	TRBJ1-6	17	TRBD1	-	TGTGCCAGCAGTTACGCCAAGACAGGGGTCGAAAATTCACCCCTCCACTTT	CASSYAKTGVENSPLHF
TRBV28	TRBJ2-5	17	TRBD1	few	TGTGCCAGCAGTTCAATCGAGGGGGGACAGGGCCAAGAGACCCAGTACTTC	CASSSIEGGQGQETQYF
TRBV20-1	TRBJ2-5	15	TRBD2	-	TGCAGCCCTGGACTAGCGGGGATTGGAGGGGAGACCCAGTACTTC	CSPGLAGIGGETQYF
TRBV18	TRBJ2-7	15	TRBD1	-	TGTGCCAGCTCATCATCCGGGACAGGGATCTACGAGCAGTACTTC	CASSSSGTGIYEQYF
TRBV20-1	TRBJ2-7	16	-	-	TGCAGTGCTAGTGCAATCGCACAGGCTCAGGCCTACGAGCAGTACTTC	CSASAIAQAQAYEQYF
TRBV2	TRBJ2-3	12	TRBD1	-	TGTGCCAGCAGGGACAGGGCAGATACGCAGTATTTT	CASRDRADTQYF
TRBV24-1	TRBJ2-7	13	TRBD1	-	TGTGCCACCAGTGACCACGGGACAGGCGAGCAGTACTTC	CATSDHGTGEQYF
TRBV25-1	TRBJ1-1	13	TRBD1	large	TGTGCCAGCAGTGATAACAGGGGGCTCCGGGCTTTCTTT	CASSDNRGLRAFF
TRBV27	TRBJ2-2	16	-	-	TGTGCCAGCAGTTTACAAGGCGGAGGGAACACCGGGGAGCTGTTTTTT	CASSLQGGGNTGELFF
TRBV5-1	TRBJ2-2	14	-	-	TGCGCCAGCGGACAGTCCGCGAACAGCGGGGAGCTGTTTTTT	CASGQSANSGELFF
TRBV5-1	TRBJ2-1	15	-	-	TGCGCCAGCAGCTTCGGCGCGAGAGCAGAGAATGAGCAGTTCTTC	CASSFGARAENEQFF
TRBV18	TRBJ2-7	14	TRBD1	few	TGTGCCAGCTCACCGGGGACAGCTATCCCCTCCCAGTACTTC	CASSPGTAIPSQYF
TRBV5-1	TRBJ2-3	14	TRBD2	many	TGCGCCAGCAGCTTGCTAGCGGATACCGATACGCAGTATTTT	CASSLLADTDTQYF
TRBV10-3	TRBJ2-1	15	TRBD2	many	TGTGCCATCAAAACTAGCGGGAGTGGAGGCAATGAGCAGTTCTTC	CAIKTSGSGGNEQFF
TRBV5-1	TRBJ2-1	15	-	-	TGCGCCAGCAGCTTGGGTCAGGGATACTACAATGAGCAGTTCTTC	CASSLGQGYYNEQFF